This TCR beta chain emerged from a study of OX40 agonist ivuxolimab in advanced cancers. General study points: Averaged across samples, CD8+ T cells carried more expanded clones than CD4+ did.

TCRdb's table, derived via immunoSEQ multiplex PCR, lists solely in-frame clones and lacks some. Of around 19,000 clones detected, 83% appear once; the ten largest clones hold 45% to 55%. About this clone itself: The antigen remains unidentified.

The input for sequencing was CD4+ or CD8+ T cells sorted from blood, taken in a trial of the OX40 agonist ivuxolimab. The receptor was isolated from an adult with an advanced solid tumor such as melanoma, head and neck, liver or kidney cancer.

The CDR3 DNA sequence: TGCGCCAGCAGCCAAGATCAGCCGACAGCCCATAATGAAAAACTGTTTTTT. This gives the protein CASSQDQPTAHNEKLFF. The J gene is TRBJ1-4, the V gene TRBV4-3; TRBD1 might be the D (5 bases). Germline CDR1 is LGHNA and CDR2 is YSLEER. Deletions cut 0 bases from V and 4 bases from J, with 15 bases between. CDR3 length: 17 amino acids.